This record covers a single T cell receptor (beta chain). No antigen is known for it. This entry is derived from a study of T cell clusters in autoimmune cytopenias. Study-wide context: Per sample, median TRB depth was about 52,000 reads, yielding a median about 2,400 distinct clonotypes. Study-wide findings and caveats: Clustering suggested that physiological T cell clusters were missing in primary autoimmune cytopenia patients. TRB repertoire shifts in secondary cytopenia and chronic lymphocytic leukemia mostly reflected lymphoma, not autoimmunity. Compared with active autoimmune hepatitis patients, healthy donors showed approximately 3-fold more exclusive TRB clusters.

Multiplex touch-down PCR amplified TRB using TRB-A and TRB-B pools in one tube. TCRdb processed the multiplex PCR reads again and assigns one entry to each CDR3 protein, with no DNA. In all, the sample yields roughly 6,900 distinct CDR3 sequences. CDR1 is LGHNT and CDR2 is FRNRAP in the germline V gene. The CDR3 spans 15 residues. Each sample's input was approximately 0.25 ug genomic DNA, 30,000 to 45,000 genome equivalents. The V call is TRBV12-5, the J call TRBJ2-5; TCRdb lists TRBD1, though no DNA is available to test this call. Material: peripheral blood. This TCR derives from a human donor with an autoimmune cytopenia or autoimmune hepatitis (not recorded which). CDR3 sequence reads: CASGSPEGLQETQYF. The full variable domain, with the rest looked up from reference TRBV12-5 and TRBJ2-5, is DARVTQTPRHKVTEMGQEVTMRCQPILGHNTVFWYRQTMMQGLELLAYFRNRAPLDDSGMPKDRFSAEMPDATLATLKIQPSEPRDSAVYFCASGSPEGLQETQYFGPGTRLLVL.